The clone carrying this T cell receptor gamma chain was seen only a few times. Its specificity is not known. TCRdb's listed protein matches a much larger clone and diverges from this DNA's translation at residue 3, likely through a read error; the protein shown comes from the DNA. Flow sorting of PBMC yielded separate Vgamma9/Vdelta2+ and Vdelta2-negative gammadelta T cell populations for bulk repertoire analysis. The data derive from a study of γδ T cells in repeated Plasmodium falciparum infection. On the study more broadly: Donors were malaria-exposed Malian children or age- and gender-matched Australian children. The study's findings and limits: Waves of new clonotype selection appeared after repeated controlled infections in Vdelta2-negative, largely Vdelta1+, gammadelta T cells. Malian donors came from one small rural village, predominantly one ethnic group.

The CDR3 is made up of 14 amino acids. CDR1 EGSNGY and CDR2 YDSYNSKV come from the germline V gene. TCRdb re-called the multiplex PCR reads using CATT. The table shows about 30,000 gamma-chain clones, with under 1.5% occurring only once. The chain recombines TRGV2 with TRGJ1 or TRGJ2. No J gene is reported in TCRdb; it was inferred here by comparing the DNA with germline. Source material: gamma-delta T cells from blood. The source of this sequence is a pool of human donors (malaria-infected and uninfected, not separated). DNA of the CDR3: TGTGCCGCCTGGGACGGGCCCCTTTATTATAAGAAACTCTTT. As protein: CAAWDGPLYYKKLF.